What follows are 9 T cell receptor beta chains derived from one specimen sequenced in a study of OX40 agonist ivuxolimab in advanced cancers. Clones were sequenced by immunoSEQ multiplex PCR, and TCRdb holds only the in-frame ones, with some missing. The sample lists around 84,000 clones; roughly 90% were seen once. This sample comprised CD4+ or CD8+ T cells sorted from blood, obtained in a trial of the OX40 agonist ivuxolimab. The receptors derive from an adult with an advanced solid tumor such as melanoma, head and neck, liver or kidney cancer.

CDR3 coding DNA: TGTGCTAGTGGTTTCACGGGGAGTAGGGGCTACACCTTC. Translation: CASGFTGSRGYTF. This chain links TRBV12-5 with TRBJ1-2; no definite D call. The germline V gene encodes CDR1 LGHNT and CDR2 FRNRAP. There are 13 residues in the CDR3. Trimming stripped 3 bases from V and 8 bases from J, with 13 bases between.

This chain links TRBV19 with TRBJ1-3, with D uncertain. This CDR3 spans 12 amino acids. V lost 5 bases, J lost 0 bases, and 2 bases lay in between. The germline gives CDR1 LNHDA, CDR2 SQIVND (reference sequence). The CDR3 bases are TGTGCCAGTAGTCCCTCTGGAAACACCATATATTTT. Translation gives CASSPSGNTIYF.

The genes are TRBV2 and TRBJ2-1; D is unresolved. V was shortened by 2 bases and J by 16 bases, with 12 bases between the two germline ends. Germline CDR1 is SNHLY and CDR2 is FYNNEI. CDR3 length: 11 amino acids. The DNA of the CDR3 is TGTGCCAGCAGTGAACCCCAGCCAGTCTTCTTC. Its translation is CASSEPQPVFF.

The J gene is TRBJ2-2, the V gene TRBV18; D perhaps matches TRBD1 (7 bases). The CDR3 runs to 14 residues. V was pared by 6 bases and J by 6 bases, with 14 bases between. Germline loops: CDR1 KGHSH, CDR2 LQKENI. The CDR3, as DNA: TGTGCCAGCTCGCGTACAGGGGAGGCCGGGGAGCTGTTTTTT. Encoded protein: CASSRTGEAGELFF.

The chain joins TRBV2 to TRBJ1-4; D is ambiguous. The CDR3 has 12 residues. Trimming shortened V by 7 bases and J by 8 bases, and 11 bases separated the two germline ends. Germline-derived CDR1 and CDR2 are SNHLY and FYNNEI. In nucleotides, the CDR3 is TGTGCCAGCAAACAAGAGGTCGAAAAACTGTTTTTT. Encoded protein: CASKQEVEKLFF.

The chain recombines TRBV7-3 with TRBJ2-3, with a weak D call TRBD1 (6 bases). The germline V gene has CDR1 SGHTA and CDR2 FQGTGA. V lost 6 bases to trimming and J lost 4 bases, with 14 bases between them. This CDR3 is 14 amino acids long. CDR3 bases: TGTGCCAGCAGAGCAACAGGGAGCGCAGATACGCAGTATTTT. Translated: CASRATGSADTQYF. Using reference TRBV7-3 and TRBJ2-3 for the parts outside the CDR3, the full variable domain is GAGVSQTPSNKVTEKGKYVELRCDPISGHTALYWYRQSLGQGPEFLIYFQGTGAADDSGLPNDRFFAVRPEGSVSTLKIQRTERGDSAVYLCASRATGSADTQYFGPGTRLTVL.

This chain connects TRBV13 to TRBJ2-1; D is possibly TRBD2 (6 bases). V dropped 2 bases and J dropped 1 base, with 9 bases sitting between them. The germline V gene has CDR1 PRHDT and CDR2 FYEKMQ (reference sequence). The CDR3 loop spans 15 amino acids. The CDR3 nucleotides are TGTGCCAGCAGCTTAAGGCGGGGATCCTACAATGAGCAGTTCTTC. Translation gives CASSLRRGSYNEQFF.

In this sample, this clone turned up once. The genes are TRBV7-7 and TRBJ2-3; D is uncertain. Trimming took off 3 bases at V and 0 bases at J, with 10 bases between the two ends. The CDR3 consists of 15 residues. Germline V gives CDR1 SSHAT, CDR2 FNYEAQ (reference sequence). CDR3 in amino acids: CASSFIPDSTDTQYF. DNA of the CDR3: TGTGCCAGCAGCTTTATCCCGGATAGCACAGATACGCAGTATTTT.

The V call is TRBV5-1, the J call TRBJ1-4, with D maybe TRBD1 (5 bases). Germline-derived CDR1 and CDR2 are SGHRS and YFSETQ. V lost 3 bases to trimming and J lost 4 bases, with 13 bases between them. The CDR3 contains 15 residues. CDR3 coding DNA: TGCGCCAGCAGCTCCGGGGACGGACGTAATGAAAAACTGTTTTTT. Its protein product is CASSSGDGRNEKLFF.